These 8 T cell receptor beta chains originate from one sample sequenced in a study of T cells in Graves' hyperthyroidism and ophthalmopathy. RNA transcripts gave rise to amplified TCR beta CDR3 regions. RT-PCR in the first round (using the HTBI primer set) targeted the TCR CDR3. TCRdb analysed the multiplex PCR reads with MiXCR anew, one entry per CDR3 protein. The sample lists a few hundred thousand distinct CDR3 sequences; about 16% were seen once. The sequencing sample was made of blood. Every receptor here comes from a woman aged 25-40 years with Graves' ophthalmopathy.

This clonotype was counted between two and nine times. This chain links TRBV9 with TRBJ2-7, with 9 bases fitting TRBD1. After removal of 0 bases from V and 9 bases from J, the junction contained 10 bases not matched to a gene. The CDR3 totals 15 residues. Looked up from germline, CDR1 is SGDLS and CDR2 is YYNGEE. As DNA, the CDR3 is TGTGCCAGCAGCGTAGAGGGGGGACAGGGCGTTGTGCAGTACTTC. It codes for CASSVEGGQGVVQYF.

The V and J genes are TRBV24-1 and TRBJ2-3; D unresolved. The V gene's germline CDR1 is KGHDR and CDR2 SFDVKD. The V gene lost 6 bases and the J gene lost 2 bases, with 11 bases spanning the gap. The CDR3 covers 14 residues. CDR3 sequence (DNA): TGTGCCACCAGTCTTACCGCGGCCACAGATACGCAGTATTTT. This translates into CATSLTAATDTQYF.

The table lists this clonotype with a few counts. The rearrangement joins TRBV5-4 to TRBJ1-3, with a tentative D call TRBD1 (5 bases). Trimming stripped 0 bases from V and 3 bases from J, with 10 bases between. This CDR3 region has 15 residues. Looked up from germline, CDR1 is SGHNT and CDR2 is YYREEE (reference sequence). The CDR3 DNA is TGTGCCAGCAGCTTGGCCCCAGGGAATGGAAACACCATATATTTT. Its protein is CASSLAPGNGNTIYF. The complete variable domain, with remaining parts taken from reference TRBV5-4 and TRBJ1-3, reads ETGVTQSPTHLIKTRGQQVTLRCSSQSGHNTVSWYQQALGQGPQFIFQYYREEENGRGNFPPRFSGLQFPNYSSELNVNALELDDSALYLCASSLAPGNGNTIYFGEGSWLTVV.

This clonotype was recorded at least ten times. V gene TRBV2 combines with J gene TRBJ2-1; D possibly corresponds to TRBD1 (6 bases). The CDR3 spans 13 residues. V was pared by 4 bases and J by 2 bases, with 6 bases between. Germline CDR1 and CDR2: SNHLY and FYNNEI. The CDR3 DNA is TGTGCCAGCAGTGGACAGGCCTACAATGAGCAGTTCTTC. Its translation is CASSGQAYNEQFF. Drawing the rest from reference TRBV2 and TRBJ2-1, the complete variable domain is EPEVTQTPSHQVTQMGQEVILRCVPISNHLYFYWYRQILGQKVEFLVSFYNNEISEKSEIFDDQFSVERPDGSNFTLKIRSTKLEDSAMYFCASSGQAYNEQFFGPGTRLTVL.

This clonotype has ten or more counts. The gene calls are TRBV3-1 and TRBJ1-3; possible D gene TRBD1, 6 bases. The CDR3 length is 14 residues. V lost 4 bases, J lost 5 bases, and 12 bases lay in between. Looked up from germline, CDR1 is LGHDT and CDR2 is YNNKEL (reference sequence). CDR3 in amino acids: CASSPETGRNTIYF. For the CDR3, the DNA is TGTGCCAGCAGCCCCGAGACAGGTAGAAACACCATATATTTT.

The rearrangement joins TRBV6-5 to TRBJ2-3; 10 bases fit TRBD1. V trimming: 2 bases; J trimming: 4 bases; junction bases outside the gene matches: 3. CDR1 and CDR2 (germline): MNHEY, SVGAGI. The length of the CDR3 is 15 residues. The CDR3 region is CASSYRDRGADTQYF. Written as DNA, the CDR3 is TGTGCCAGCAGTTACCGGGACAGGGGCGCAGATACGCAGTATTTT.

This clonotype was counted at least ten times. V usage is TRBV28 and J usage is TRBJ1-6; the match to TRBD1 covers 8 bases. J lost 9 bases, V lost 3 bases, and 7 bases had no gene match. CDR3 length: 15 amino acids. CDR1 is MDHEN and CDR2 is SYDVKM in the germline V gene. The CDR3 protein is CASSFGTGVPSPLHF. For the CDR3, the DNA is TGTGCCAGCAGTTTCGGGACAGGCGTCCCTTCACCCCTCCACTTT. The whole variable domain, filled in from reference TRBV28 and TRBJ1-6, reads DVKVTQSSRYLVKRTGEKVFLECVQDMDHENMFWYRQDPGLGLRLIYFSYDVKMKEKGDIPEGYSVSREKKERFSLILESASTNQTSMYLCASSFGTGVPSPLHFGNGTRLTVT.

The rearrangement joins TRBV6-2 or TRBV6-3 to TRBJ1-5; tentatively, D is TRBD1 (6 bases). V shed 7 bases and J shed 6 bases, with 16 bases lying between them. The CDR3 covers 14 residues. CDR1 is MNHEY, CDR2 SVGEGT, per germline. The DNA of the CDR3 is TGTGCCAGCACCTCGGGGGGGGCGACTCAGCCCCAGCATTTT. This encodes CASTSGGATQPQHF.